The 27 T cell receptor beta chains listed next were all sequenced from one sample in a study of blood T cell repertoires in COVID-19. The data were produced by immunoSEQ multiplex PCR, yet TCRdb's version contains in-frame clones alone and is incomplete. The sample yields fewer than 500,000 clones, approximately 90% seen once. Specimen: peripheral blood. All receptors derive from a woman aged 25-40 years with active or convalescent COVID-19.

The rearrangement links TRBV7-2 to TRBJ1-6, with D perhaps TRBD1 (5 bases). V was pared by 5 bases and J by 9 bases, with 17 bases between. Germline lookup yields CDR1 SGHTA and CDR2 FQGNSA. This CDR3 comprises 15 residues. The DNA for the CDR3 is TGTGCCAGCAGCCCAAAATTGGGGGGGGGTTCACCCCTCCACTTT. Translation gives CASSPKLGGGSPLHF.

The gene calls are TRBV9 and TRBJ2-3, with 12 bases lining up with TRBD2. This CDR3 comprises 15 residues. The V gene's germline CDR1 is SGDLS and CDR2 YYNGEE. V shed 0 bases, J shed 9 bases, and the junction held 5 bases outside the gene matches. This CDR3 reads CASSVDLAGGRTQYF. DNA of the CDR3: TGTGCCAGCAGCGTAGATCTAGCGGGAGGGAGGACGCAGTATTTT.

The CDR3 reads CASSEAPSGQYVGYTF. The CDR3 DNA reads TGTGCCAGCAGTGAAGCGCCTTCCGGACAGTATGTAGGCTACACCTTC. V usage is TRBV6-1 and J usage is TRBJ1-2; the D gene is possibly TRBD1 (6 bases). Germline V CDR1 and CDR2: MNHNS, SASEGT. Trimming took 0 bases from V and 8 from J, leaving 19 bases between them. This CDR3 comprises 16 residues.

Written as DNA, the CDR3 is TGTGCCAGCAGCTTAGGGAGGGACAGCTCCTATGGCTACACCTTC. This sequence encodes CASSLGRDSSYGYTF. This chain joins TRBV7-9 and TRBJ1-2, with 7 bases aligning to TRBD1. This CDR3 is 15 amino acids long. Germline values: CDR1 SEHNR, CDR2 FQNEAQ (reference sequence). Trimming at V came to 1 base and at J to 4 bases, leaving 6 bases not matched to a gene.

The rearrangement links TRBV2 to TRBJ2-1, with TRBD2 identical over 13 bases. The J segment lost 8 bases and the V segment lost 7 bases, leaving 11 bases of the junction unmatched. The germline V gene encodes CDR1 SNHLY and CDR2 FYNNEI. The CDR3 has 16 residues. The CDR3 spells CASKLLAGGLGDEQFF. The CDR3 DNA sequence: TGTGCCAGCAAATTACTAGCGGGGGGGCTTGGTGATGAGCAGTTCTTC.

Regarding this clone: The sample has other DNA sequences that encode this CDR3 too. This chain connects TRBV5-1 to TRBJ2-7; 9 bases are shared with TRBD1. CDR3 length: 14 amino acids. Germline assignment: CDR1 SGHRS and CDR2 YFSETQ. Losses at the gene ends were 4 bases for V and 4 bases for J; bases not matched to a gene: 6. CDR3 loop: CASSLGQGSYEQYF. The CDR3 region has the DNA TGCGCCAGCAGCCTTGGACAGGGGAGTTACGAGCAGTACTTC.

J is TRBJ1-1 and V is TRBV5-8; 7 positions agree with TRBD1. CDR1 is SGHTS and CDR2 is YDEGEE in the germline V gene. CDR3 size: 15 residues. V lost 2 bases to trimming and J lost 0 bases; unmatched junction nucleotides: 4. In nucleotides, the CDR3 is TGTGCCAGCAGCTTTACAGGGGTTGTGAACACTGAAGCTTTCTTT. As protein: CASSFTGVVNTEAFF. Together with reference TRBV5-8 and TRBJ1-1, the CDR3 gives the full variable domain: EAGVTQSPTHLIKTRGQQATLRCSPISGHTSVYWYQQALGLGLQFLLWYDEGEERNRGNFPPRFSGRQFPNYSSELNVNALELEDSALYLCASSFTGVVNTEAFFGQGTRLTVV.

The J gene is TRBJ2-2, the V gene TRBV5-4, with a weak D call TRBD1 (5 bases). The germline CDR1 and CDR2 sequences are SGHNT and YYREEE (reference sequence). The CDR3 is 15 amino acids. V lost 4 bases and J lost 4, with 14 bases in between. The CDR3 nucleotides are TGTGCCAGCAGCGCTATAGACAGTTCCACCGGGGAGCTGTTTTTT. Protein sequence: CASSAIDSSTGELFF.

Concerning this clone: An end of the junction does not agree with germline; a read error may underlie this. This chain uses TRBV5-1 with TRBJ2-1; D might be TRBD2 (7 bases). CDR1 is SGHRS and CDR2 is YFSETQ in the germline V gene. The CDR3 extends over 13 amino acids. CDR3 bases: TGCGCCAGCAGCCCAAGCTTTGGGCAGGGGAGGGTCTTC. Translation gives CASSPSFGQGRVF. Filled out from reference TRBV5-1 and TRBJ2-1, the complete variable domain reads KAGVTQTPRYLIKTRGQQVTLSCSPISGHRSVSWYQQTPGQGLQFLFEYFSETQRNKGNFPGRFSGRQFSNSRSEMNVSTLELGDSALYLCASSPSFGQGRVFGPGTRLTVL.

This chain links TRBV6-6 with TRBJ2-2; D possibly corresponds to TRBD1 (7 bases). The CDR3 sequence is 14 residues long. Trimming took 5 bases from V and 6 from J, leaving 13 bases between them. Germline loops: CDR1 MNHNY, CDR2 SVGAGI (reference sequence). The CDR3 protein is CASSRQGGPGELFF. CDR3 nucleotide sequence: TGTGCCAGCAGTAGGCAGGGGGGTCCCGGGGAGCTGTTTTTT.

This chain joins TRBV25-1 and TRBJ1-1; TRBD1 matches 7 bases. Germline lookup yields CDR1 MGHDK and CDR2 SYGVNS. Unmatched junction bases numbered 4, after V lost 1 base and J lost 8 bases. The CDR3 consists of 13 residues. The CDR3 loop is CASSESPGGEAFF. Written as DNA, the CDR3 is TGTGCCAGCAGTGAATCCCCAGGGGGAGAAGCTTTCTTT.

The chain employs TRBV10-1 and TRBJ2-7; 8 bases are shared with TRBD2. V lost 3 bases, J lost 2 bases, and 3 bases stayed unmatched. CDR3 length: 14 residues. Germline assignment: CDR1 WNHNN and CDR2 SYGVQD (reference sequence). This CDR3 is CASSEDGRAYEQYF. The CDR3 DNA reads as TGCGCCAGCAGTGAAGACGGGAGGGCCTACGAGCAGTACTTC.

The table lists this clone with a count of one. V usage is TRBV10-2 and J usage is TRBJ1-6; D is perhaps TRBD1 (5 bases). The germline CDR1 and CDR2 sequences are WSHSY and SAAADI. There are 14 residues in the CDR3. With 11 bases removed from V and 7 bases from J, the gap between germline ends came to 18 bases. The CDR3 sequence is CAVRRGMSNSPLHF. CDR3 in DNA: TGCGCCGTCCGGAGGGGAATGTCGAATTCACCCCTCCACTTT.

The V gene is TRBV7-2, the J gene TRBJ2-5; 10 positions match TRBD2. The CDR3 has 15 residues. Germline CDR1 reads SGHTA; CDR2 reads FQGNSA. With V trimmed by 2 bases and J by 1 base, 1 base remained unmatched. CDR3 sequence: CASSLLAGAQETQYF. In nucleotides, the CDR3 is TGTGCCAGCAGCTTACTAGCGGGGGCCCAAGAGACCCAGTACTTC.

In the case of this clone: Other DNA sequences in the same sample also yield this CDR3. This chain uses TRBV6-5 with TRBJ1-1; D unresolved. Between the trimmed V and J ends, which lost 6 bases and 5 bases, there was a span of 7 bases. Germline values: CDR1 MNHEY, CDR2 SVGAGI. The CDR3 contains 11 residues. The CDR3 region is CASRGGTEAFF. The CDR3 nucleotides are TGTGCCAGCAGAGGAGGGACTGAAGCTTTCTTT.

This clone was recorded only once. The chain combines TRBV4-1 with TRBJ1-1, with D uncertain. The germline V gene encodes CDR1 MGHRA and CDR2 YSYEKL. There are 15 residues in the CDR3. V lost 4 bases to trimming and J lost 0 bases, with 12 bases between them. The CDR3 coding sequence is TGCGCCAGCAGCCTCGGTTCGTTTATGAACACTGAAGCTTTCTTT. Residues: CASSLGSFMNTEAFF.

As to this clone: Mismatch with germline at one junction end may stem from a read error. The J gene is TRBJ1-2, the V gene TRBV29-1; TRBD1 matches at 7 bases. The CDR3 loop spans 13 amino acids. Germline CDR1 is SQVTM and CDR2 is ANQGSEA. The CDR3 sequence: CSVEGQAHYGYTF. CDR3 in DNA: TGCAGCGTGGAAGGACAGGCCCACTATGGCTACACCTTC.

The rearrangement links TRBV2 to TRBJ2-3; D remains ambiguous. V gave up 6 bases and J gave up 2 bases, with 12 bases separating them. Germline V gives CDR1 SNHLY, CDR2 FYNNEI. The CDR3 contains 14 residues. The CDR3, as DNA: TGTGCCAGCAGCCCAAGAGCTCCCACAGATACGCAGTATTTT. It specifies CASSPRAPTDTQYF.

The chain carries TRBV19 and TRBJ2-7, with 8 bases matching TRBD2. Germline loops: CDR1 LNHDA, CDR2 SQIVND (reference sequence). CDR3 length: 14 residues. With 4 bases clipped from V and 10 bases from J, the junction kept 12 bases outside the gene matches. The CDR3 bases are TGTGCCAGTAGTACGAATGTGGGTAGCGGGATTCAGTACTTC. Translation gives CASSTNVGSGIQYF.

The V call is TRBV11-2, the J call TRBJ1-2, with TRBD1 identical over 9 bases. The germline V gene encodes CDR1 SGHAT and CDR2 FQNNGV. Trimming removed 5 bases from V and 1 base from J; junction bases left unmatched: 8. The CDR3 has 16 residues. The DNA of the CDR3 is TGTGCCAGCAGCCCTCCCTGGGACAGGGTTAACTATGGCTACACCTTC. Translating it yields CASSPPWDRVNYGYTF. The whole variable domain, filled in from reference TRBV11-2 and TRBJ1-2, reads EAGVAQSPRYKIIEKRQSVAFWCNPISGHATLYWYQQILGQGPKLLIQFQNNGVVDDSQLPKDRFSAERLKGVDSTLKIQPAKLEDSAVYLCASSPPWDRVNYGYTFGSGTRLTVV.

The rearrangement joins TRBV5-8 to TRBJ2-7, with 9 bases lining up with TRBD1. The length of the CDR3 is 14 residues. In germline, CDR1 is SGHTS, CDR2 YDEGEE. The J segment lost 5 bases and the V segment lost 4 bases, leaving 7 bases of the junction unmatched. The CDR3 coding sequence is TGTGCCAGCAGCCTAAGGGGACAGGGCAACGAGCAGTACTTC. Residues: CASSLRGQGNEQYF.

This clone has a single count. The rearrangement links TRBV6-5 to TRBJ1-3, with 7 bases fitting TRBD1. There are 15 residues in the CDR3. J lost 5 bases, V lost 8 bases, and 12 bases had no gene match. The germline CDR1 and CDR2 sequences are MNHEY and SVGAGI. CDR3 DNA: TGTGCCAGCGTCCACGTGGAGGGGGCGAGAAACACCATATATTTT. This gives the protein CASVHVEGARNTIYF.

V usage is TRBV15 and J usage is TRBJ2-7; TRBD1 matches at 7 bases. V gave up 5 bases and J gave up 2 bases; unmatched junction bases: 3. The germline CDR1 and CDR2 sequences are LNHNV and YYDKDF (reference sequence). The CDR3 sequence is 13 residues long. CDR3 sequence (DNA): TGTGCCACCAGCCGGGACAGCACCTACGAGCAGTACTTC. Translating it yields CATSRDSTYEQYF. The variable domain in full, completed from reference TRBV15 and TRBJ2-7, reads DAMVIQNPRYQVTQFGKPVTLSCSQTLNHNVMYWYQQKSSQAPKLLFHYYDKDFNNEADTPDNFQSRRPNTSFCFLDIRSPGLGDTAMYLCATSRDSTYEQYFGPGTRLTVT.

This chain joins TRBV3-1 (or the pseudogene TRBV3-2) and TRBJ1-4; 10 bases fit TRBD1. Per germline, CDR1 LGHDT and CDR2 YNNKEL (reference sequence). The CDR3 runs to 15 residues. The V segment lost 4 bases and the J segment 8 bases; nucleotides outside the gene matches: 7. CDR3 in amino acids: CASSLHRDRGEKLFF. Written as DNA, the CDR3 is TGTGCCAGCAGCCTCCACCGGGACAGGGGAGAAAAACTGTTTTTT.

This clone has just one count. The rearrangement joins TRBV20-1 to TRBJ2-3, with D possibly TRBD2 on 6 matching bases. V shed 7 bases and J shed 8 bases, with 13 bases lying between them. The CDR3 has 11 amino acids. Germline lookup yields CDR1 DFQATT and CDR2 SNEGSKA (reference sequence). CDR3 sequence reads: CSVRETGTQYF. In nucleotides, the CDR3 is TGCAGTGTACGGGAGACGGGTACGCAGTATTTT.

The rearrangement uses TRBV2 and TRBJ1-4; TRBD1 matches 8 bases. This CDR3 has 15 amino acids. Germline V gene lookup returns CDR1 SNHLY and CDR2 FYNNEI. Germline trimming cut 3 bases from V and 5 bases from J; bases unmatched to any gene: 5. CDR3 loop: CASSEDRVGNEKLFF. Here the CDR3 DNA reads TGTGCCAGCAGTGAGGACAGGGTTGGAAATGAAAAACTGTTTTTT.

The V gene is TRBV6-5, the J gene TRBJ2-7; TRBD2 matches 7 bases. Per the germline V gene, CDR1 is MNHEY and CDR2 is SVGAGI. V lost 2 bases to trimming and J lost 2 bases; unmatched junction nucleotides: 6. The CDR3 is made up of 15 amino acids. The CDR3 DNA follows: TGTGCCAGCAGTTACACTATGGGAGGGACCTACGAGCAGTACTTC. Translation gives CASSYTMGGTYEQYF.